This TCR beta chain was sequenced during a study of blood T cell repertoires in COVID-19. Across the whole study: Some COVID-19 samples were acute and others convalescent; all came from the United States, Italy and Spain.

Original data processing: Amplification of reference gene primers was used by the study to estimate nucleated cell counts. Generated by immunoSEQ multiplex PCR, the TCRdb table keeps only in-frame clones and is missing some. V and J calls and clone size are copied from that table; D and trimming were computed from the DNA. The repertoire holds some 390,000 clones, around 87% seen once, with around 3% in the top ten. J gave up 7 bases and V 3 bases, and 9 bases lay outside the gene matches. Germline CDR1 and CDR2: SGHNT and YENEEA. This CDR3 has 14 amino acids. The genes are TRBV11-3 and TRBJ2-7; 7 nucleotides line up with TRBD1. Material: peripheral blood. This receptor was obtained from a human donor in a cohort sampled during active COVID-19. CDR3 sequence: CASSLSGGRVEQYF. In DNA form, the CDR3 reads TGTGCCAGCAGCTTGTCAGGGGGACGAGTTGAGCAGTACTTC.